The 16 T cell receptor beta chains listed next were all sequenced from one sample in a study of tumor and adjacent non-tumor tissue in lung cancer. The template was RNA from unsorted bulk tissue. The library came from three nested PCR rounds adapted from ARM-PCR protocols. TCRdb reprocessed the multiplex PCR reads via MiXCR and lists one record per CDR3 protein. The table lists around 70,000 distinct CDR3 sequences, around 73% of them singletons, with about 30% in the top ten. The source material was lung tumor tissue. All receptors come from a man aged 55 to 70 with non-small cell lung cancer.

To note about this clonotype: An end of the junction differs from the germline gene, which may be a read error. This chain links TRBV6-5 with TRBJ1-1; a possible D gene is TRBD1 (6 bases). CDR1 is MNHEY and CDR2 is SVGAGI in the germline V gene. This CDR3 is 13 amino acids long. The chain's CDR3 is CASNYSRDNEAFF. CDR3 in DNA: TGTGCCAGCAATTACTCCAGGGACAATGAAGCTTTCTTT.

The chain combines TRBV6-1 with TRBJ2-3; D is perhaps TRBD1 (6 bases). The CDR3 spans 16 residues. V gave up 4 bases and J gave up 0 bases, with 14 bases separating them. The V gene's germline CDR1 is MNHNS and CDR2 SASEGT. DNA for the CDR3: TGTGCCAGCAGTGGCTCGACAGGTTCTAGCACAGATACGCAGTATTTT. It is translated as CASSGSTGSSTDTQYF.

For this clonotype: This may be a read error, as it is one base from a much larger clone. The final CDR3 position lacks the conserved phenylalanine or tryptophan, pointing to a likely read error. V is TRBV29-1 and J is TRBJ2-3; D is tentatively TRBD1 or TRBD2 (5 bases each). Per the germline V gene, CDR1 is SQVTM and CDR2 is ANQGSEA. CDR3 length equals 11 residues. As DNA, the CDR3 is TGCGGGGGACGGCACACAGATACGCAGTATCTT. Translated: CGGRHTDTQYL.

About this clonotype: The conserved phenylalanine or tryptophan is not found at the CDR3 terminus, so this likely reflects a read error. CDR3 nucleotide sequence: TGTGCCACCGAGAGGTGGGAGGGCTATGGTGAGCAGTTCTTA. It codes for CATERWEGYGEQFL. V is TRBV11-1 and J is TRBJ2-1; 7 nucleotides line up with TRBD2. CDR3 size: 14 residues. V gave up 10 bases and J gave up 9 bases; unmatched junction bases: 15. Germline lookup yields CDR1 SGHAT and CDR2 FQDESV (reference sequence).

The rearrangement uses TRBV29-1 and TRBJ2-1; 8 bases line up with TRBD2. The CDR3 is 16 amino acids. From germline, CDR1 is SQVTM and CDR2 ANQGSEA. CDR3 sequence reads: CGFGSMLAGDYNEQFF. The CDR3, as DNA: TGCGGCTTTGGCTCCATGCTAGCGGGCGATTACAATGAGCAGTTCTTC.

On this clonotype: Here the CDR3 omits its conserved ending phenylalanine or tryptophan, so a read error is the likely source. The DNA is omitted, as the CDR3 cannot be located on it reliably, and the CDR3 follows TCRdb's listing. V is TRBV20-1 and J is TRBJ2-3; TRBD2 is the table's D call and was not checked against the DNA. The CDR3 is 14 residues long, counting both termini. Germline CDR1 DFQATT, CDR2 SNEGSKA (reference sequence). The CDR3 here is CSAPLAGGVDTHYL.

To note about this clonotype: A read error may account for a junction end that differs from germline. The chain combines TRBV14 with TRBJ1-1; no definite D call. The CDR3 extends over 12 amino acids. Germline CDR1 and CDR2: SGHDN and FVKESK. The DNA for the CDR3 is TGTGCCAGCAGCCAAGACAACAATGAAGCTTTCTTT. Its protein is CASSQDNNEAFF.

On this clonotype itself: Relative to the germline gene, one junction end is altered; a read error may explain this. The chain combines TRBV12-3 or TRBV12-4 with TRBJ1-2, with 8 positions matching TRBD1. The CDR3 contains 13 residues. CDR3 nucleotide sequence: TGTGCCACTAAACACAGGGGGTCTTATGACTACACCTTC. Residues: CATKHRGSYDYTF.

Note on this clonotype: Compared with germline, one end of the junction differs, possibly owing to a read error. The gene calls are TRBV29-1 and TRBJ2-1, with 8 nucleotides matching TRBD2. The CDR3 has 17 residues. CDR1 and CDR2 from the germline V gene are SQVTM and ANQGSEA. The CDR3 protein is CSAGTSGSWSSYNGQFF. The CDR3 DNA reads TGCAGCGCCGGGACAAGCGGGAGCTGGAGCTCCTACAATGGGCAGTTCTTC.

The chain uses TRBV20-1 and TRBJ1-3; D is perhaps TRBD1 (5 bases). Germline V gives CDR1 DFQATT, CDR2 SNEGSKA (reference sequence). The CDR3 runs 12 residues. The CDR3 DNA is TGCAGCGGGACCGACGGAGGAAACACCATATATTTT. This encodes CSGTDGGNTIYF.

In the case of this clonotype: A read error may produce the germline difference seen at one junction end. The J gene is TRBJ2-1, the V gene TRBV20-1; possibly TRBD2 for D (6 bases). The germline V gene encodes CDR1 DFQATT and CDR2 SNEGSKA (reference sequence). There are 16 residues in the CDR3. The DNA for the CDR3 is TGCAGTGCTCCGGGATTAGCGGTCCTGGGCTCGGATGAGCGGTTCTTC. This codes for CSAPGLAVLGSDERFF.

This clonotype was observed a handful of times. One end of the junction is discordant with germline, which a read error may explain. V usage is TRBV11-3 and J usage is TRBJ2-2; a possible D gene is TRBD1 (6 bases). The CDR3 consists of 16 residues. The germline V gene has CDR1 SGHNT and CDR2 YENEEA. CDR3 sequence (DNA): TGTGCCACCAGCCCGTCCCGGGACACTATCGGCGGGGAGCTGTTTTTT. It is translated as CATSPSRDTIGGELFF.

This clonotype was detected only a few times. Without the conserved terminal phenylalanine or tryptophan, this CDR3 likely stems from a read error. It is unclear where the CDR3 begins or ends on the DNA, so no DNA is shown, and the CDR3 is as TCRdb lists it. CDR3 amino acids: CSARGQKKIEKLL. V and J are TRBV20-1 and TRBJ2-1. Germline CDR1 DFQATT, CDR2 SNEGSKA (reference sequence). The CDR3 length equals 13 residues, ends included.

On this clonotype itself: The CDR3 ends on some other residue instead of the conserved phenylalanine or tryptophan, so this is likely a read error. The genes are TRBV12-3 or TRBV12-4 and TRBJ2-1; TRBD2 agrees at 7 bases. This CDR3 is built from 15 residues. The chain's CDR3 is CASSFPQRDHNVQFI. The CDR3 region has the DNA TGTGCCAGCAGTTTCCCTCAGCGGGACCACAATGTGCAGTTCATA.

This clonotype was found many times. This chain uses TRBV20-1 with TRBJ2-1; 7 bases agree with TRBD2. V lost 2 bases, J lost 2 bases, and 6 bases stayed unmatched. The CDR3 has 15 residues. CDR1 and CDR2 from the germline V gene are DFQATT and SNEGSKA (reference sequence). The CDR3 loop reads CSARLPSGAYNEQFF. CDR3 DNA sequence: TGCAGTGCTAGACTCCCCAGCGGGGCCTACAATGAGCAGTTCTTC.

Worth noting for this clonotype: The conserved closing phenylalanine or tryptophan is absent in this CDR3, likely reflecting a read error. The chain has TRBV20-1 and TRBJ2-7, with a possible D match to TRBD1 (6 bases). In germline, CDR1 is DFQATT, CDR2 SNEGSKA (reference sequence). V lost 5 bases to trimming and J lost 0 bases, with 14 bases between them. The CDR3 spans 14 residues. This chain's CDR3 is CSADPGTRSYEQYS. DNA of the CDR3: TGCAGTGCTGACCCCGGGACACGCTCCTACGAGCAGTACTCC.